What follows are 21 T cell receptor beta chains derived from one specimen sequenced in a study of T cells after yellow fever vaccination. One entry per CDR3 protein, called by TCRdb with MiXCR from the 5' RACE reads. The sample holds approximately 110,000 distinct CDR3 sequences, 7.4% seen once. The starting material was CD4+ T cells sorted from PBMCs, obtained around 10 days after the first yellow fever vaccination. The receptors shown here come from a man younger than 35 who received the YFV17D yellow fever vaccine.

This clonotype was seen only a few times. J is TRBJ1-5 and V is TRBV7-8; 8 positions match TRBD1. The J segment lost 3 bases and the V segment lost 5 bases, leaving 6 bases of the junction unmatched. This CDR3 is 15 amino acids long. Germline CDR1 reads SGHVS; CDR2 reads FQNEAQ. The CDR3 sequence: CASSTDRGLNQPQHF. The CDR3 nucleotides read TGTGCCAGCAGCACAGACAGGGGCCTCAATCAGCCCCAGCATTTT.

This clonotype has a count of ten or more. The genes are TRBV5-1 and TRBJ2-2; unclear D gene. In germline, CDR1 is SGHRS, CDR2 YFSETQ. V lost 0 bases to trimming and J lost 5 bases, with 11 bases between them. CDR3 length: 15 amino acids. CDR3 loop: CASSLDTPRTGELFF. In DNA form, the CDR3 reads TGCGCCAGCAGCTTGGACACCCCGAGGACCGGGGAGCTGTTTTTT.

There are many counts of this clonotype. The chain couples TRBV29-1 to TRBJ1-1; D may be TRBD1 (6 bases). The germline gives CDR1 SQVTM, CDR2 ANQGSEA. There are 13 residues in the CDR3. V lost 6 bases to trimming and J lost 0 bases, with 11 bases between them. In DNA, the CDR3 is TGCAGCGTCCAAGGACAGTTGAACACTGAAGCTTTCTTT. Translating gives CSVQGQLNTEAFF. Complete variable domain (other parts from reference TRBV29-1 and TRBJ1-1): SAVISQKPSRDICQRGTSLTIQCQVDSQVTMMFWYRQQPGQSLTLIATANQGSEATYESGFVIDKFPISRPNLTFSTLTVSNMSPEDSSIYLCSVQGQLNTEAFFGQGTRLTVV.

This clonotype was seen a handful of times. This chain uses TRBV29-1 with TRBJ1-4, with TRBD1 identical over 7 bases. Germline V lookup: CDR1 SQVTM, CDR2 ANQGSEA. The CDR3 consists of 12 residues. The V segment lost 4 bases and the J segment 8 bases; nucleotides outside the gene matches: 4. CDR3 nucleotides: TGCAGCGTTGGACAGGGTAGAGAAAAACTGTTTTTT. As protein: CSVGQGREKLFF.

This clonotype was picked up many times. V gene TRBV4-3 combines with J gene TRBJ1-5; no clear D. This CDR3 region has 13 residues. The germline V gene has CDR1 LGHNA and CDR2 YSLEER. Trimming removed 0 bases from V and 7 bases from J, with 7 bases in between. The CDR3 reads CASSQESWQPQHF. The CDR3 bases are TGCGCCAGCAGCCAAGAGTCATGGCAGCCCCAGCATTTT.

This clonotype was seen at least ten times. The chain carries TRBV12-3 or TRBV12-4 and TRBJ2-2; D possibly corresponds to TRBD1 (6 bases). V lost 7 bases, J lost 5 bases, and 20 bases lay in between. The CDR3 sequence is 16 residues long. As DNA, the CDR3 is TGTGCCAGCAAACGATCGGCACAGGGCTGGACCGGGGAGCTGTTTTTT. Its translation is CASKRSAQGWTGELFF.

As regards this clonotype: Given a much more abundant clone one base away, this may be a read error. The rearrangement joins TRBV18 to TRBJ2-3, with 7 bases fitting TRBD1. The CDR3 length is 16 residues. V lost 4 bases, J lost 2 bases, and 9 bases stayed unmatched. The germline gives CDR1 KGHSH, CDR2 LQKENI. The CDR3 loop reads CASSRGTAIVTDTQYF. In DNA form, the CDR3 reads TGTGCCAGCTCACGTGGGACAGCAATAGTCACAGATACGCAGTATTTT. Full variable domain (missing parts from reference TRBV18 and TRBJ2-3): NAGVMQNPRHLVRRRGQEARLRCSPMKGHSHVYWYRQLPEEGLKFMVYLQKENIIDESGMPKERFSAEFPKEGPSILRIQQVVRGDSAAYFCASSRGTAIVTDTQYFGPGTRLTVL.

In this sample, this clonotype turned up a few times. The rearrangement joins TRBV7-2 to TRBJ2-7, with D perhaps TRBD2 (5 bases). This CDR3 spans 14 amino acids. From germline, CDR1 is SGHTA and CDR2 FQGNSA. V was clipped by 4 bases and J by 7 bases, with 17 bases between them. The CDR3 protein is CASSSTRVIGEQYF. In DNA, the CDR3 is TGTGCCAGCAGCTCGACGAGGGTAATTGGGGAGCAGTACTTC.

This clonotype has at least ten counts. The CDR3 DNA follows: TGTGCCAGCAGCAAAGTTGGTATCGGGGGTGAGCAGTTCTTC. Translation: CASSKVGIGGEQFF. V gene TRBV4-2 combines with J gene TRBJ2-1, with TRBD2 as a possible D gene (6 bases). Germline-derived CDR1 and CDR2 are LGHNA and YNFKEQ. This CDR3 has 14 residues. V was clipped by 5 bases and J by 9 bases, with 17 bases between them.

This clonotype was seen at least ten times. The chain employs TRBV29-1 and TRBJ2-3; TRBD1 is a possible D gene (6 bases). The CDR3 totals 12 residues. Trimming removed 5 bases at V and 2 bases at J, with 8 bases between. From germline, CDR1 is SQVTM and CDR2 ANQGSEA. The CDR3 DNA reads TGCAGCGTTAGGGGGATCACAGATACGCAGTATTTT. It is translated as CSVRGITDTQYF.

This clonotype was seen ten or more times. V gene TRBV3-1 combines with J gene TRBJ2-3; a weak D match, TRBD2 (5 bases). In germline, CDR1 is LGHDT, CDR2 YNNKEL (reference sequence). This CDR3 has 19 residues. V gave up 3 bases and J gave up 3 bases, with 25 bases separating them. The CDR3 sequence is CASSHPSGRARPGTDTQYF. The CDR3 DNA follows: TGTGCCAGCAGCCATCCTTCCGGTCGGGCCCGCCCGGGGACAGATACGCAGTATTTT.

This clonotype was recorded many times. The CDR3 is CASSEGLPGETTYEQYF. The CDR3 nucleotides read TGTGCCAGCAGTGAAGGACTACCGGGGGAAACGACCTACGAGCAGTACTTC. The V call is TRBV6-1, the J call TRBJ2-7; TRBD2 might be the D (6 bases). The CDR3 totals 17 residues. In germline, CDR1 is MNHNS, CDR2 SASEGT. The V gene lost 1 base and the J gene lost 2 bases, with 18 bases spanning the gap.

The table lists this clonotype with many counts. J is TRBJ1-2 and V is TRBV20-1; maybe TRBD1 (6 bases). V was trimmed by 4 bases and J by 3 bases, leaving 12 bases between them. The CDR3 is made up of 13 amino acids. CDR1 DFQATT and CDR2 SNEGSKA come from the germline V gene (reference sequence). The CDR3 here is CSATRDRHYGYTF. CDR3 in DNA: TGCAGTGCTACCCGAGACAGGCACTATGGCTACACCTTC.

This chain connects TRBV29-1 to TRBJ1-5, with D possibly being TRBD1 (5 bases). V was pared by 0 bases and J by 3 bases, with 18 bases between. The CDR3 extends over 17 amino acids. CDR1 is SQVTM, CDR2 ANQGSEA, per germline. CDR3 amino acids: CSVEDGGAPPLNQPQHF. For the CDR3, the DNA is TGCAGCGTTGAAGATGGCGGGGCCCCTCCACTCAATCAGCCCCAGCATTTT.

The gene calls are TRBV19 and TRBJ1-1; the D gene is possibly TRBD1 (6 bases). The CDR3 extends over 15 amino acids. Germline V lookup: CDR1 LNHDA, CDR2 SQIVND (reference sequence). Between the trimmed V and J ends, which lost 5 bases and 6 bases, there was a span of 19 bases. Here the CDR3 reads CASSRPWGGQSEAFF. CDR3 sequence (DNA): TGTGCCAGTAGTCGACCATGGGGAGGACAGTCTGAAGCTTTCTTT.

This clonotype came up many times. The chain has TRBV6-5 and TRBJ1-2; no reliable D call. Germline CDR1 is MNHEY and CDR2 is SVGAGI. The CDR3 extends over 12 amino acids. Trimming took 8 bases from V and 2 from J, leaving 9 bases between them. CDR3 region: CASSDRNYGYTF. The CDR3 DNA sequence: TGTGCCAGCTCGGACCGAAACTATGGCTACACCTTC.

This clonotype was recorded at least ten times. The gene calls are TRBV5-1 and TRBJ2-1; a weak D match, TRBD1 (6 bases). The CDR3 is made up of 14 amino acids. Deletions cut 3 bases from V and 3 bases from J, with 10 bases between. Germline-derived CDR1 and CDR2 are SGHRS and YFSETQ. Written as DNA, the CDR3 is TGCGCCAGCAGCTCAGGACAGTACTACAATGAGCAGTTCTTC. Residues: CASSSGQYYNEQFF.

This clonotype was counted only a few times. The chain carries TRBV10-3 and TRBJ2-1, with 11 bases identical to TRBD2. There are 15 residues in the CDR3. Germline loops: CDR1 ENHRY, CDR2 SYGVKD. V lost 11 bases, J lost 2 bases, and 8 bases stayed unmatched. Here the CDR3 reads CASQIAGGPYNEQFF. In DNA, the CDR3 is TGTGCCTCGCAGATAGCGGGGGGGCCCTACAATGAGCAGTTCTTC.

Ten or more counts support this clonotype. The chain combines TRBV6-5 with TRBJ2-3; D unclear. Germline lookup yields CDR1 MNHEY and CDR2 SVGAGI. V gave up 10 bases and J gave up 5 bases, with 7 bases separating them. The CDR3 spans 10 residues. The CDR3 here is CATSRDTQYF. The CDR3 nucleotides read TGTGCCACTTCTCGAGATACGCAGTATTTT.

This clonotype was counted at least ten times. The rearrangement uses TRBV9 and TRBJ2-3, with D unclear. The ends were cut back, 4 bases at V and 0 bases at J, with 9 bases in the middle. The CDR3 is made up of 14 amino acids. CDR1 SGDLS and CDR2 YYNGEE come from the germline V gene. The CDR3 DNA reads TGTGCCAGCAGCCACTCCTCTAGCACAGATACGCAGTATTTT. Its translation: CASSHSSSTDTQYF.

With regard to this clonotype: A much larger clone lies one base from this, so it may be a read error. This sequence joins TRBV12-3 or TRBV12-4 and TRBJ1-1; D gene ambiguous. Trimming took off 6 bases at V and 9 bases at J, with 11 bases between the two ends. The CDR3 is made up of 11 amino acids. In nucleotides, the CDR3 is TGTGCCAGCAGCCGAAAACTAAAAGCTTTCTTT. It translates to CASSRKLKAFF.